The 20 T cell receptor beta chains presented below share a single source sample, sequenced in a study of blood T cell repertoires in COVID-19 (dated by TCRdb to the early 2020s). Library preparation was by the immunoSEQ multiplex PCR assay. TCRdb took over this immuneACCESS table, retaining in-frame rearrangements with V and J assigned. Such tables are incomplete; in checked studies, under half of the missing clones stem from an unresolved V gene, and the remainder is unexplained. The sample contains about 270,000 clones, under 95% of them found a single time. The biggest ten clones account for approximately 2.9% of the sample. Sequences were obtained from PBMCs or T cells enriched from blood (not recorded which). These receptors all stem from a man aged 35 to 55 who had been exposed to COVID-19.

The chain has TRBV5-6 and TRBJ2-3, with D unclear. V was cut by 4 bases and J by 3 bases, with 18 bases left in between. CDR3 size: 16 residues. Germline V gives CDR1 SGHDT, CDR2 YYEEEE. CDR3 loop: CASSRSTLLMTDTQYF. The CDR3 nucleotides read TGTGCCAGCAGCCGTAGTACTCTCCTTATGACAGATACGCAGTATTTT.

V gene TRBV6-5 combines with J gene TRBJ2-5; weak D call: TRBD2 (6 bases). Germline values: CDR1 MNHEY, CDR2 SVGAGI. The CDR3 has 13 residues. Trimming removed 0 bases at V and 6 bases at J, with 8 bases between. Here the CDR3 reads CASSYSGGKTQYF. The CDR3 DNA sequence: TGTGCCAGCAGTTACTCTGGGGGGAAGACCCAGTACTTC.

V usage is TRBV5-6 and J usage is TRBJ2-1; no clear D gene. The CDR3 runs to 13 residues. Germline values: CDR1 SGHDT, CDR2 YYEEEE. Trimming cost V 0 bases and J 4 bases, with 5 bases left between them. Written as DNA, the CDR3 is TGTGCCAGCAGCTTGGCCGTTTACAATGAGCAGTTCTTC. It is translated as CASSLAVYNEQFF.

CDR3 bases: TGCAGCGTTATTGGCCAGGGCCACAACTATGGCTACACCTTC. Its translation: CSVIGQGHNYGYTF. The genes are TRBV29-1 and TRBJ1-2; perhaps TRBD1 as D (5 bases). The CDR3 runs 14 residues. V lost 5 bases, J lost 2 bases, and 15 bases lay in between. Per the germline V gene, CDR1 is SQVTM and CDR2 is ANQGSEA. The complete variable domain, with remaining parts taken from reference TRBV29-1 and TRBJ1-2, reads SAVISQKPSRDICQRGTSLTIQCQVDSQVTMMFWYRQQPGQSLTLIATANQGSEATYESGFVIDKFPISRPNLTFSTLTVSNMSPEDSSIYLCSVIGQGHNYGYTFGSGTRLTVV.

V gene TRBV6-5 combines with J gene TRBJ1-1; D not certain. Deletions cut 5 bases from V and 2 bases from J, with 3 bases between. The CDR3 has 11 residues. Germline V gene lookup returns CDR1 MNHEY and CDR2 SVGAGI. In DNA form, the CDR3 reads TGTGCCAGCAGTCCAAACACTGAAGCTTTCTTT. Protein: CASSPNTEAFF.

The rearrangement links TRBV5-4 to TRBJ2-3, with TRBD1 matching 10 bases. Trimming removed 6 bases from V and 3 bases from J; junction bases left unmatched: 10. CDR1 and CDR2 (germline): SGHNT, YYREEE (reference sequence). This CDR3 spans 16 amino acids. The chain's CDR3 is CASTPGTGVVTDTQYF. DNA for the CDR3: TGTGCCAGCACACCCGGGACAGGGGTAGTAACAGATACGCAGTATTTT.

J is TRBJ1-1 and V is TRBV11-3; tentatively, D is TRBD1 (5 bases). The CDR3 extends over 12 amino acids. Per the germline V gene, CDR1 is SGHNT and CDR2 is YENEEA. V lost 7 bases and J lost 1, with 7 bases in between. The CDR3 region has the DNA TGTGCCAGCACCGGGGGGAACACTGAAGCTTTCTTT. Protein sequence: CASTGGNTEAFF.

The rearrangement links TRBV11-2 to TRBJ1-1; 8 bases map to TRBD1. The CDR3 loop spans 13 amino acids. CDR1 is SGHAT, CDR2 FQNNGV, per germline. J gave up 10 bases and V 5 bases, and 9 bases lay outside the gene matches. The CDR3 DNA reads as TGTGCCAGCAGCCAGGAGGGACAGGAGGGAGCTTTCTTT. Its protein is CASSQEGQEGAFF.

This chain links TRBV11-2 with TRBJ2-2; 10 nucleotides match TRBD2. Germline values: CDR1 SGHAT, CDR2 FQNNGV. J gave up 4 bases and V 1 base, and 12 bases lay outside the gene matches. The CDR3 loop spans 19 amino acids. CDR3 amino acids: CASSLATFISGRATGELFF. DNA of the CDR3: TGTGCCAGCAGCTTAGCTACCTTTATCAGCGGGAGGGCCACCGGGGAGCTGTTTTTT.

The rearrangement joins TRBV7-9 to TRBJ1-2; unclear D gene. Trimming took 5 bases from V and 6 from J, leaving 13 bases between them. This CDR3 contains 13 residues. Germline CDR1 reads SEHNR; CDR2 reads FQNEAQ (reference sequence). The CDR3: CASSPPMTDGYTF. Written as DNA, the CDR3 is TGTGCCAGCAGCCCCCCCATGACTGATGGCTACACCTTC.

The chain joins TRBV5-6 to TRBJ2-3, with TRBD2 matching over 8 bases. The J segment lost 3 bases and the V segment lost 6 bases, leaving 12 bases of the junction unmatched. CDR3 length: 16 amino acids. Germline V CDR1 and CDR2: SGHDT, YYEEEE. CDR3 region: CASTLTGGLRTDTQYF. The CDR3 DNA follows: TGTGCCAGCACCCTTACGGGAGGGTTGAGGACAGATACGCAGTATTTT. Together with reference TRBV5-6 and TRBJ2-3, the CDR3 gives the full variable domain: DAGVTQSPTHLIKTRGQQVTLRCSPKSGHDTVSWYQQALGQGPQFIFQYYEEEERQRGNFPDRFSGHQFPNYSSELNVNALLLGDSALYLCASTLTGGLRTDTQYFGPGTRLTVL.

The chain employs TRBV27 and TRBJ1-1; D might be TRBD1 (5 bases). The CDR3 sequence is 13 residues long. Germline CDR1 and CDR2: MNHEY and SMNVEV (reference sequence). V gave up 5 bases and J gave up 3 bases, with 10 bases separating them. CDR3 protein: CASSRPGDTEAFF. The CDR3 coding sequence is TGTGCCAGCAGTCGCCCGGGGGACACTGAAGCTTTCTTT.

The V gene is TRBV3-1 (or the pseudogene TRBV3-2), the J gene TRBJ1-1; no reliable D call. This CDR3 comprises 13 residues. Trimming shortened V by 4 bases and J by 0 bases, and 6 bases separated the two germline ends. Germline CDR1 reads LGHDT; CDR2 reads YNNKEL (reference sequence). This CDR3 is CASSRTLNTEAFF. The CDR3 bases are TGTGCCAGCAGCCGGACTTTGAACACTGAAGCTTTCTTT.

The V and J genes are TRBV28 and TRBJ1-2; D is possibly TRBD1 (5 bases). Trimming shortened V by 5 bases and J by 1 base, and 14 bases separated the two germline ends. CDR1 MDHEN and CDR2 SYDVKM come from the germline V gene. The CDR3 runs 15 residues. CDR3: CASSPSGQLNYGYTF. DNA of the CDR3: TGTGCCAGCAGTCCGTCAGGGCAGCTTAACTATGGCTACACCTTC.

The V gene is TRBV6-1, the J gene TRBJ1-1; 7 nucleotides agree with TRBD1. The CDR3 length is 19 residues. Trimming at V came to 2 bases and at J to 1 base, leaving 16 bases not matched to a gene. The germline CDR1 and CDR2 sequences are MNHNS and SASEGT. The chain's CDR3 is CASSERQIPTGAENTEAFF. CDR3 nucleotides: TGTGCCAGCAGTGAAAGACAGATACCTACAGGGGCGGAGAACACTGAAGCTTTCTTT.

V usage is TRBV10-3 and J usage is TRBJ1-2; 12 bases agree with TRBD1. CDR1 and CDR2 (germline): ENHRY, SYGVKD. The V segment lost 9 bases and the J segment 4 bases; nucleotides outside the gene matches: 9. The CDR3 is 15 residues long. In DNA form, the CDR3 reads TGTGCCATGGACTCCGGGACAGGGGGCGGCTATGGCTACACCTTC. Protein: CAMDSGTGGGYGYTF.

This clone appeared a few times. The chain recombines TRBV4-1 with TRBJ2-7, with 9 bases fitting TRBD1. V shed 2 bases, J shed 6 bases, and the junction held 8 bases outside the gene matches. This CDR3 contains 15 residues. Per germline, CDR1 MGHRA and CDR2 YSYEKL. The chain's CDR3 is CASSQLPGQGREQYF. The CDR3 DNA follows: TGCGCCAGCAGCCAATTACCGGGACAGGGTCGCGAGCAGTACTTC.

The CDR3: CAWKAGAASGELFF. CDR3 coding DNA: TGTGCCTGGAAAGCGGGAGCGGCTTCGGGGGAGCTGTTTTTT. The V call is TRBV30, the J call TRBJ2-2, with 8 nucleotides matching TRBD2. Germline CDR1 is GTSNPN and CDR2 is SVGIG (reference sequence). Germline trimming cut 4 bases from V and 8 bases from J; bases unmatched to any gene: 9. The CDR3 has 14 residues.

This clone has a single count. This chain joins TRBV6-1 and TRBJ2-2; D gene unclear. The CDR3 has 16 residues. Germline CDR1 reads MNHNS; CDR2 reads SASEGT. Trimming cost V 2 bases and J 0 bases, with 10 bases left between them. The CDR3 nucleotides read TGTGCCAGCAGTGAATACAGCCATACGAACACCGGGGAGCTGTTTTTT. Residues: CASSEYSHTNTGELFF.

This clone was seen a single time. V gene TRBV28 combines with J gene TRBJ2-2; weak D call: TRBD1 (6 bases). This CDR3 is built from 16 residues. Germline CDR1 reads MDHEN; CDR2 reads SYDVKM. Trimming shortened V by 10 bases and J by 1 base, and 19 bases separated the two germline ends. CDR3 nucleotide sequence: TGTGCCACCGAGGTCCTTGGGGGCTTGAACACCGGGGAGCTGTTTTTT. Translating gives CATEVLGGLNTGELFF.